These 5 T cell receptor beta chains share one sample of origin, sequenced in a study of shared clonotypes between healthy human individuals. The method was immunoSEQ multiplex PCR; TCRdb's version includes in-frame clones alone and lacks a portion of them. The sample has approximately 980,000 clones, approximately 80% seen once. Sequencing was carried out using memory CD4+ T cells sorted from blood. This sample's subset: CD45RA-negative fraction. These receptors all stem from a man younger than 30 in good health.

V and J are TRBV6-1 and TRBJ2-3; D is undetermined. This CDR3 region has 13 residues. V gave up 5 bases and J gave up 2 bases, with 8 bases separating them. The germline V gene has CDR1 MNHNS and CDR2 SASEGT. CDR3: CASSRLDTDTQYF. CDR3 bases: TGTGCCAGCAGTAGGCTAGACACAGATACGCAGTATTTT.

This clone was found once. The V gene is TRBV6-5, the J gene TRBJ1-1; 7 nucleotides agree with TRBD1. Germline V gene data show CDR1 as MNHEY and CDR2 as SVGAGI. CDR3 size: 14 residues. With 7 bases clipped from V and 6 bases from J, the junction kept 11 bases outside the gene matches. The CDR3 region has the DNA TGTGCCAGCACTACAGGGGAAAGGGGCTCTGAAGCTTTCTTT. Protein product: CASTTGERGSEAFF.

This CDR3 reads CAWNGGTGKTEAFF. The CDR3 DNA is TGTGCCTGGAACGGTGGGACAGGGAAAACTGAAGCTTTCTTT. The chain combines TRBV30 with TRBJ1-1; TRBD1 matches 9 bases. Germline V gene sequence: CDR1 GTSNPN, CDR2 SVGIG (reference sequence). The junction had 8 bases not matched to a gene; V was cut back by 4 bases and J by 5 bases. The CDR3 totals 14 residues.

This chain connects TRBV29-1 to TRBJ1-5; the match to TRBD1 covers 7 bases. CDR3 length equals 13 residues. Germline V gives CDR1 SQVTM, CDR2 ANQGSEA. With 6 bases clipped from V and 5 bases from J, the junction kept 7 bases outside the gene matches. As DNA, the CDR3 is TGCAGCGTGAGACAGGGAGGCGATCAGCCCCAGCATTTT. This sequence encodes CSVRQGGDQPQHF.

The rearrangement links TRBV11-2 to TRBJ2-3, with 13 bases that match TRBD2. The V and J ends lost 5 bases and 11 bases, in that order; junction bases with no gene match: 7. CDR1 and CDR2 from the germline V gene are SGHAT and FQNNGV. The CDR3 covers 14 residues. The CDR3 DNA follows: TGTGCCAGCAGCCCCCGACTAGCGGGGGGCCTGCAGTATTTT. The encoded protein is CASSPRLAGGLQYF.